The T cell receptor beta chain described here comes from a study of blood T cells in healthy people across ages. Looking at the study overall: About one barcoded beta molecule was captured per two T cells (by template switching).

The CDR3 contains 15 residues. Per the germline V gene, CDR1 is SEHNR and CDR2 is FQNEAQ (reference sequence). Trimming cost V 1 base and J 2 bases, with 12 bases left between them. Study results and limitations: In long-lived donors, naive CD4+ cell counts and diversity exceeded those of aged donors.

The draw of peripheral blood yielded roughly 10 milliliters from each donor. Through a sample-barcoded 5' primer and a J-beta primer mix, a second PCR was run for roughly 6 to 11 cycles. TCRdb re-analysed the 5' RACE reads in MiXCR, keeping a single row per CDR3 protein. The sample yields about 1.1 million distinct CDR3 sequences, more than 30% seen once. For this clonotype: Its target is unknown.

This chain joins TRBV7-9 and TRBJ2-7; D unclear. Sequences were obtained from blood. The TCR sequence derives from a man aged 18-30 years in good health. This CDR3 reads CASSLESVNPYEQYF. The CDR3 DNA follows: TGTGCCAGCAGCTTAGAATCCGTCAACCCCTACGAGCAGTACTTC.